The rows below give T cell receptor beta chains drawn from one sample of a study of T cells in Graves' hyperthyroidism and ophthalmopathy. From the multiplex PCR reads, TCRdb called clonotypes with MiXCR, one entry per CDR3 protein. The sample holds 150,000 to 200,000 distinct CDR3 sequences, roughly 10% seen once. The source material was blood. Receptors originate from a woman between 18 and 29 years old with Graves' hyperthyroidism that later progressed to Graves' ophthalmopathy. Both conserved end residues are part of each CDR3. The D gene is left open where the match is weak. For some rows the clone size is stated as once, few or many, or as a class when expanded; others skip it.

TRBJ1-1 NA TRBV7-8 many TGTGCCAGCAGCTTAATATCCCTATATGGGGACACTGAAGCTTTCTTT CASSLISLYGDTEAFF
TRBJ2-3 NA TRBV11-2 many TGTGCCAGCAGCTTAGTGTCAGCTATCACAGATACGCAGTATTTT CASSLVSAITDTQYF
TRBJ2-5 TRBD1 TRBV5-4 few TGTGCCAGCAGCTCAGAGATGCAGGGGGCTGGAGAGACCCAGTACTTC CASSSEMQGAGETQYF
TRBJ2-7 NA TRBV30 many TGTGCCTGGAGGGCTAGCGTCGGCTACGAGCAGTACTTC CAWRASVGYEQYF
TRBJ1-2 TRBD1 TRBV27 many TGTGCCAGCAGGCGGACAGGGGCGGAAAACTATGGCTACACCTTC CASRRTGAENYGYTF
TRBJ2-4 TRBD1 TRBV5-1 NA TGCGCCGGCAGCCCGGGACAGGGAGGCATTCAGTACTTC CAGSPGQGGIQYF
TRBJ2-7 TRBD1 TRBV19 NA TGTGCCAGTAGTATCGGACAGGGGGTGGCTGGCGAGCAGTACTTC CASSIGQGVAGEQYF
TRBJ2-3 TRBD1 TRBV7-9 few TGTACCAGCAGCTTACAGGGGACCGATACGCAGTATTTT CTSSLQGTDTQYF
TRBJ1-5 NA TRBV6-1 many TGTGCCAGCAGTGTTTGGGGCAATAGCAATCAGCCCCAGCATTTT CASSVWGNSNQPQHF
TRBJ1-5 NA TRBV9 NA TGTGCCAGCAGCGTAAAAAGGACAGCTTATAGCAATCAGCCCCAGCATTTT CASSVKRTAYSNQPQHF
TRBJ1-1 NA TRBV30 many TGTGCCTGGATTCCCCAACTCGGTAGCCCGAAGAACACTGAAGCTTTCTTT CAWIPQLGSPKNTEAFF
TRBJ2-7 NA TRBV15 many TGTGCCACCAGCAGCGAGCTGCAGTACGAGCAGTACTTC CATSSELQYEQYF
TRBJ1-4 TRBD1 TRBV16 few TGTGCCAGCAGCGGGGGACAGGCAACTAATGAAAAACTGTTTTTT CASSGGQATNEKLFF
TRBJ2-1 NA TRBV27 many TGTGCCAGCAGCCAAGGAGGGGGGTTCGATGAGCAGTTCTTC CASSQGGGFDEQFF
TRBJ1-4 TRBD1 TRBV7-9 many TGTGCCAGCAGCTTAGACAGGGGGACCCAAGATGAAAAACTGTTTTTT CASSLDRGTQDEKLFF
TRBJ1-1 TRBD1 TRBV6-2/TRBV6-3 many TGTGCCAGCAGCCCCGGACAGGGTGGAAGGAGCACTGAAGCTTTCTTT CASSPGQGGRSTEAFF
TRBJ1-5 TRBD1 TRBV18 many TGTGCCAGCTCACGAGCGGACAGGGGGAGCAATCAGCCCCAGCATTTT CASSRADRGSNQPQHF
TRBJ2-1 TRBD2 TRBV7-3 many TGTGCCAGCAGCGGGGGACTAGCGGGAAACAATGAGCAGTTCTTC CASSGGLAGNNEQFF
TRBJ2-7 TRBD2 TRBV20-1 many TGCAGTGCTCGACCGGGACTAGTGATTCTCTCCTACGAGCAGTACTTC CSARPGLVILSYEQYF
TRBJ1-2 TRBD1 TRBV28 many TGTGCCAGCACCCTCCAGGGGGCGAGTGGCTACACCTTC CASTLQGASGYTF
TRBJ2-7 NA TRBV7-8 many TGTGCCAGCAGCTTTAGTACCCCCTACGAGCAGTACTTC CASSFSTPYEQYF
TRBJ2-1 NA TRBV7-9 many TGTGCCAGCAGCTTATGGGGTTTCAGCGAGCTTAAGGGTGAGCAGTTCTTC CASSLWGFSELKGEQFF
TRBJ1-1 TRBD1 TRBV6-1 many TGTGCCAGCAGAAACAGGGGTCCGTCCACTGAAGCTTTCTTT CASRNRGPSTEAFF
TRBJ1-5 TRBD1 TRBV13 many TGTGCCAGCAGCCGAGGGACAGGGCCCAATCAGCCCCAGCATTTT CASSRGTGPNQPQHF
TRBJ1-2 NA TRBV28 many TGTGCCAGCAGTTTAGAGGGTACGGGCTACACCTTC CASSLEGTGYTF
TRBJ2-7 NA TRBV7-9 many TGTGCCAGCAGCTCGGCCGGGACCGCGACTTACTACGAGCAGTACTTC CASSSAGTATYYEQYF
TRBJ1-1 TRBD1 TRBV9 many TGTGCCAGCAGCGCCTCGGGACAGGGGAACACTGAAGCTTTCTTT CASSASGQGNTEAFF
TRBJ2-5 TRBD1 TRBV19 many TGTGCCAGTAGTACAAAGTCGGGACAGGGGGCACGGGAGACCCAGTACTTC CASSTKSGQGARETQYF
TRBJ2-7 TRBD1 TRBV7-8 many TGTGCCAGCAGCTGGACAGGCTACGAGCAGTACTTC CASSWTGYEQYF
TRBJ1-1 NA TRBV19 many TGTGCCAGTAGGCTCCGGGTACCGAACACTGAAGCTTTCTTT CASRLRVPNTEAFF
TRBJ1-5 NA TRBV20-1 many TGCAGTGCTAGAGGAAACAATCAGCCCCAGCATTTT CSARGNNQPQHF
TRBJ2-1 TRBD2 TRBV6-1 many TGTGCCAGCAGGAAACGGGGGGATCCCTACAATGAGCAGTTCTTC CASRKRGDPYNEQFF